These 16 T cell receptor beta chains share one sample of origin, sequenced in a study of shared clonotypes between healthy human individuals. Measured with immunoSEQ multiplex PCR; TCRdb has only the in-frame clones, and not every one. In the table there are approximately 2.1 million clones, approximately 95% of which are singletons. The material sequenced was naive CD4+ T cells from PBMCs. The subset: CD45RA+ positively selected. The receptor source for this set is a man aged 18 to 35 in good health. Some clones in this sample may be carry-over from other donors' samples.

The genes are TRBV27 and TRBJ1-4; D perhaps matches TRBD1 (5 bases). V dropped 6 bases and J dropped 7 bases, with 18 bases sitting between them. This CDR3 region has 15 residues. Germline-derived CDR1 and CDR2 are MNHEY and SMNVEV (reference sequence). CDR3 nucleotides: TGTGCCAGCAGAGGGGTGGAGATTTTTGGTGAAAAACTGTTTTTT. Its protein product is CASRGVEIFGEKLFF.

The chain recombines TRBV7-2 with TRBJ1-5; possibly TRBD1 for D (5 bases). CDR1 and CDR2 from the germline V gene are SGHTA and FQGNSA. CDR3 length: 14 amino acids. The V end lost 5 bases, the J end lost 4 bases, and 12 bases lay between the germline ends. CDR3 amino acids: CASSQRGGNQPQHF. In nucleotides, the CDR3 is TGTGCCAGCAGCCAGAGGGGTGGTAATCAGCCCCAGCATTTT.

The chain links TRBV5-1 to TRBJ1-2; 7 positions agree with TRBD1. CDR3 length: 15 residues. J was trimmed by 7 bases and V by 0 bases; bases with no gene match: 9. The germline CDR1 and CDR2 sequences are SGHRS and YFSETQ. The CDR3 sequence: CASSLGRQGSGGYTF. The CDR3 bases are TGCGCCAGCAGCTTGGGGCGACAGGGCTCCGGTGGCTACACCTTC.

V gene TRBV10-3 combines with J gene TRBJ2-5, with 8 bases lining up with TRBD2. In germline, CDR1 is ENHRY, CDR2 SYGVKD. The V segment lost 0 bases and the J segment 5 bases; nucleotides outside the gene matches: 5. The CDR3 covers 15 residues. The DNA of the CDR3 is TGTGCCATCAGTGAGTCGAAAGGCGGGAGGGAGACCCAGTACTTC. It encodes CAISESKGGRETQYF.

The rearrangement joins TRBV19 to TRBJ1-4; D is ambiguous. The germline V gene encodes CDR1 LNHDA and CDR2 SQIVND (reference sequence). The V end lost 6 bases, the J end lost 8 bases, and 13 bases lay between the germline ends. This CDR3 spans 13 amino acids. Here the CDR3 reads CASRDRAGEKLFF. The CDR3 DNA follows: TGTGCCAGTAGGGACCGGGCCGGGGAAAAACTGTTTTTT.

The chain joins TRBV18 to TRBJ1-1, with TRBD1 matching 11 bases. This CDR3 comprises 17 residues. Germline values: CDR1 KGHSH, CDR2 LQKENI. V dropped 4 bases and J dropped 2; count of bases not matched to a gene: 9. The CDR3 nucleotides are TGTGCCAGCTCACATACCGGGACAGGGGGTTACAACACTGAAGCTTTCTTT. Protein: CASSHTGTGGYNTEAFF.

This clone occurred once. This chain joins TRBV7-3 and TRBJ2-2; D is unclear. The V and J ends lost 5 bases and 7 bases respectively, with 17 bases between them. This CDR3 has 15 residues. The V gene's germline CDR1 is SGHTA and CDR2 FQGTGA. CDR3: CASSPPGPLGGELFF. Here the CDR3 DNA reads TGTGCCAGCAGCCCCCCCGGGCCACTGGGCGGGGAGCTGTTTTTT. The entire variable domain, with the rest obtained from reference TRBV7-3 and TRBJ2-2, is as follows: GAGVSQTPSNKVTEKGKYVELRCDPISGHTALYWYRQSLGQGPEFLIYFQGTGAADDSGLPNDRFFAVRPEGSVSTLKIQRTERGDSAVYLCASSPPGPLGGELFFGEGSRLTVL.

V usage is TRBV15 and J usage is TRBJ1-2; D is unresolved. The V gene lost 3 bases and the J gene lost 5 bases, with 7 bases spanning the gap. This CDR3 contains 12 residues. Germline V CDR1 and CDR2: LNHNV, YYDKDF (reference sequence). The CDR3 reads CATSSPPYGYTF. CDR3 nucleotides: TGTGCCACCAGCAGCCCCCCATATGGCTACACCTTC.

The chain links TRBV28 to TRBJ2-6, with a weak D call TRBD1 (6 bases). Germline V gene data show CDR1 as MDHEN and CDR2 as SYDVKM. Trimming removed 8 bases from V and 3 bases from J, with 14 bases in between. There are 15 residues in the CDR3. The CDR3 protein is CASRDTRSGANVLTF. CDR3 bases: TGTGCCAGCCGGGACACCCGAAGTGGGGCCAACGTCCTGACTTTC.

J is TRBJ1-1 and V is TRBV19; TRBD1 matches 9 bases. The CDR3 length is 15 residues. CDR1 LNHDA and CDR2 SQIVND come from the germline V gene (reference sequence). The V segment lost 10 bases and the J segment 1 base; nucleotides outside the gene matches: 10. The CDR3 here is CATRSTGGANTEAFF. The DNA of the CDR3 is TGTGCCACTAGGAGTACAGGGGGCGCGAACACTGAAGCTTTCTTT.

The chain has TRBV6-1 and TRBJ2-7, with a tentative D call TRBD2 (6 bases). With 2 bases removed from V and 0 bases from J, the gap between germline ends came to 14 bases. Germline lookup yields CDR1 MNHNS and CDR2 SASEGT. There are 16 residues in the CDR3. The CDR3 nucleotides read TGTGCCAGCAGTGAACTGGTCGGGAGTGACTCCTACGAGCAGTACTTC. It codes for CASSELVGSDSYEQYF.

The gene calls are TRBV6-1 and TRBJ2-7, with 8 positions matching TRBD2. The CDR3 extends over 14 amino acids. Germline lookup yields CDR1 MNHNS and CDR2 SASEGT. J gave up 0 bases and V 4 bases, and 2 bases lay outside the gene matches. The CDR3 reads CASSVLAASYEQYF. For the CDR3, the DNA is TGTGCCAGCAGTGTACTAGCGGCCTCCTACGAGCAGTACTTC.

The CDR3 protein is CASRSEGPYEQYF. CDR3 in DNA: TGTGCCAGCAGGTCGGAGGGCCCCTACGAGCAGTACTTC. The chain employs TRBV6-1 and TRBJ2-7, with D possibly TRBD2 on 6 matching bases. Germline-derived CDR1 and CDR2 are MNHNS and SASEGT. The CDR3 loop spans 13 amino acids. Between the trimmed V and J ends, which lost 6 bases and 2 bases, there was a span of 11 bases.

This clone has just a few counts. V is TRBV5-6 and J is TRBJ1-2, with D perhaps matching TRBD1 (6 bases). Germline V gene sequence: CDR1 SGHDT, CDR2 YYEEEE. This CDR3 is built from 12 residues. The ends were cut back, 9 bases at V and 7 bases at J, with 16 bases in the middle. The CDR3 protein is CATSRDMVGYTF. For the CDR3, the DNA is TGTGCCACGTCCCGGGACATGGTTGGCTACACCTTC.

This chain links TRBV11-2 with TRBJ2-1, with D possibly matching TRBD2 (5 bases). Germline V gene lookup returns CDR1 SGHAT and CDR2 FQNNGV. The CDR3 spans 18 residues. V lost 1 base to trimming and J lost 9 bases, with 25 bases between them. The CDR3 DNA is TGTGCCAGCAGCTTAGCTCCCCAAACTAGGCTTCTCTCGGGTGAGCAGTTCTTC. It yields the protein CASSLAPQTRLLSGEQFF.

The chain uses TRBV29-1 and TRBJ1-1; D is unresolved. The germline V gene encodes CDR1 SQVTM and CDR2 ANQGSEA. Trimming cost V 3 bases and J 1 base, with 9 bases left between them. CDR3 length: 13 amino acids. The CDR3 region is CSVEAAGNTEAFF. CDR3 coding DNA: TGCAGCGTTGAGGCCGCGGGGAACACTGAAGCTTTCTTT.